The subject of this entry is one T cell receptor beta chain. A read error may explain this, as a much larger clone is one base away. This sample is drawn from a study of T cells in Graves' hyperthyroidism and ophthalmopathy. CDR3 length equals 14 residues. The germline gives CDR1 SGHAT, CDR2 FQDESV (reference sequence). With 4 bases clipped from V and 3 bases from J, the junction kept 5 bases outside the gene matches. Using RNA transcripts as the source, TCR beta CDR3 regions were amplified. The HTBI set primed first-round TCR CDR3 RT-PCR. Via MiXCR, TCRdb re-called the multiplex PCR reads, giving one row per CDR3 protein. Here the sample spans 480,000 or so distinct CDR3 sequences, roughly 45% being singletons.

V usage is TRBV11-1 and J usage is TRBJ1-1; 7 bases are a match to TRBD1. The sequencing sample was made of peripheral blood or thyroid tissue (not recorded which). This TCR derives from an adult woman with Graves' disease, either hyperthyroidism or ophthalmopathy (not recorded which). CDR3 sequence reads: CASSSRGGDTEAFF. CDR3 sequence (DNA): TGTGCCAGCAGCTCCAGGGGGGGGGACACTGAAGCTTTCTTT.